A single sample gave rise to the 25 T cell receptor beta chains below, sequenced in a study of TIL therapy for anti-PD-1-resistant metastatic lung cancer (TCRdb year 2021). The time point tag for this specimen amounts to: pre-treatment sample, taken before nivolumab and TIL therapy. Baseline tumor samples were excised metastases, mostly pleural nodules or supraclavicular lymph nodes, from the same resection used to grow TIL. The immunoSEQ v3 hsTCRB kit was used to amplify TCR beta CDR3 regions from genomic DNA through bias-controlled multiplex PCR. The table was pulled from immuneACCESS by TCRdb, which kept in-frame rearrangements only. Such tables lose some clones; where checked, under half of the loss comes from unresolved V genes, and the rest has no known cause. This sample is represented by more than 90,000 clones; roughly 65% of them were singletons. The ten largest clones add up to approximately 10% of the sample.

Sample: tumor tissue, taken at baseline. The source is a person aged 25 to 85 with non-small cell lung cancer.

This chain connects TRBV5-5 to TRBJ2-7; a possible D gene is TRBD1 (5 bases). The CDR3 sequence is 11 residues long. The V gene's germline CDR1 is SGHKS and CDR2 YYEKEE (reference sequence). The ends were cut back, 8 bases at V and 2 bases at J, with 8 bases in the middle. The CDR3 here is CASTGAYEQYF. The CDR3, as DNA: TGTGCCAGTACAGGAGCCTACGAGCAGTACTTC.

The genes are TRBV27 and TRBJ2-7; the match to TRBD1 covers 10 bases. The germline CDR1 and CDR2 sequences are MNHEY and SMNVEV (reference sequence). CDR3 length equals 17 residues. J gave up 2 bases and V 3 bases, and 10 bases lay outside the gene matches. The CDR3 reads CASSLVGLGQGTYEQYF. The CDR3 DNA reads TGTGCCAGCAGTTTGGTCGGATTGGGACAGGGGACCTACGAGCAGTACTTC.

The chain couples TRBV9 to TRBJ1-6; weak D call: TRBD1 (6 bases). Germline values: CDR1 SGDLS, CDR2 YYNGEE. The CDR3 sequence is 15 residues long. V dropped 0 bases and J dropped 5 bases, with 9 bases sitting between them. CDR3 coding DNA: TGTGCCAGCAGCGTAGAAGGACAGAATAATTCACCCCTCCACTTT. Its translation is CASSVEGQNNSPLHF.

This rearrangement joins TRBV5-4 to TRBJ2-3, with 12 bases lining up with TRBD1. Trimming removed 5 bases from V and 4 bases from J; junction bases left unmatched: 5. The length of the CDR3 is 15 residues. CDR1 SGHNT and CDR2 YYREEE come from the germline V gene (reference sequence). The CDR3 reads CASRGQGARPDTQYF. The CDR3 coding sequence is TGTGCCAGCAGGGGACAGGGGGCGCGCCCAGATACGCAGTATTTT. Full variable domain (outside the CDR3, taken from reference TRBV5-4 and TRBJ2-3): ETGVTQSPTHLIKTRGQQVTLRCSSQSGHNTVSWYQQALGQGPQFIFQYYREEENGRGNFPPRFSGLQFPNYSSELNVNALELDDSALYLCASRGQGARPDTQYFGPGTRLTVL.

V is TRBV3-1 (or the pseudogene TRBV3-2) and J is TRBJ1-6; D may be TRBD1 (5 bases). In germline, CDR1 is LGHDT, CDR2 YNNKEL (reference sequence). Trimming left V 1 base short and J 9 bases short, with 7 bases between. The CDR3 length is 13 residues. CDR3 amino acids: CASSQGDGSPLHF. The CDR3 DNA is TGTGCCAGCAGCCAAGGGGACGGTTCACCCCTCCACTTT.

The chain uses TRBV6-5 and TRBJ2-3; 7 positions agree with TRBD1. J was trimmed by 1 base and V by 11 bases; bases with no gene match: 6. CDR3 length equals 13 residues. The V gene's germline CDR1 is MNHEY and CDR2 SVGAGI. The CDR3 DNA reads TGTGCCGGAAGGGACAGTGGCACAGATACGCAGTATTTT. This codes for CAGRDSGTDTQYF.

There are a few counts of this clone. The chain employs TRBV9 and TRBJ1-5, with D unclear. Germline CDR1 reads SGDLS; CDR2 reads YYNGEE. The CDR3 is made up of 15 amino acids. The V gene lost 0 bases and the J gene lost 4 bases, with 11 bases spanning the gap. For the CDR3, the DNA is TGTGCCAGCAGCGTAGGAGGGTCCGTGAATCAGCCCCAGCATTTT. This encodes CASSVGGSVNQPQHF.

This clone was seen more than once but under ten times. CDR3 coding DNA: TGTGCCAGCAGCCCCCAGCGGGGGGGCCTGAATGAGCAGTTCTTC. Encoded protein: CASSPQRGGLNEQFF. This chain links TRBV3-1 (or the pseudogene TRBV3-2) with TRBJ2-1, with 10 nucleotides matching TRBD2. Germline CDR1 and CDR2: LGHDT and YNNKEL (reference sequence). The ends lost 4 bases at V and 7 bases at J; junction bases unmatched: 7. The length of the CDR3 is 15 residues.

CDR3 DNA sequence: TGTGCCAGCAGCTTAGATTTGGGTGGCGAGCAGTACTTC. Translation gives CASSLDLGGEQYF. The chain joins TRBV11-2 to TRBJ2-7; D not resolved. Germline V gene data show CDR1 as SGHAT and CDR2 as FQNNGV. The CDR3 totals 13 residues. Trimming cost V 0 bases and J 6 bases, with 9 bases left between them. Based on the CDR3 plus reference TRBV11-2 and TRBJ2-7, the full variable domain is EAGVAQSPRYKIIEKRQSVAFWCNPISGHATLYWYQQILGQGPKLLIQFQNNGVVDDSQLPKDRFSAERLKGVDSTLKIQPAKLEDSAVYLCASSLDLGGEQYFGPGTRLTVT.

This chain joins TRBV18 and TRBJ2-2; the D gene is possibly TRBD1 (6 bases). CDR3 length: 19 amino acids. V dropped 2 bases and J dropped 6 bases, with 25 bases sitting between them. The germline gives CDR1 KGHSH, CDR2 LQKENI. CDR3 in DNA: TGTGCCAGCTCACCAGTCACAGAGAGGACAGAGAGAAGTGCCGGGGAGCTGTTTTTT. Translating it yields CASSPVTERTERSAGELFF.

V is TRBV4-1 and J is TRBJ1-2, with 9 bases lining up with TRBD1. J gave up 2 bases and V 4 bases, and 8 bases lay outside the gene matches. CDR1 is MGHRA, CDR2 YSYEKL, per germline. CDR3 length equals 16 residues. CDR3 region: CASSPTRQGGNYGYTF. CDR3 nucleotides: TGCGCCAGCAGCCCTACTCGACAGGGGGGAAACTATGGCTACACCTTC.

This clone is labeled as medium-sized. The chain carries TRBV29-1 and TRBJ2-2; the D gene is possibly TRBD2 (6 bases). In germline, CDR1 is SQVTM, CDR2 ANQGSEA. The CDR3 is 14 residues long. The V and J ends lost 5 bases and 7 bases respectively, with 17 bases between them. The CDR3 region is CSVLSGDFGGELFF. DNA for the CDR3: TGCAGCGTTCTGTCCGGGGACTTTGGCGGGGAGCTGTTTTTT.

The CDR3 region has the DNA TGTGCCAGCAGCAGGGGACTAGCGGGAGTTAATGAGCAGTTCTTC. Its protein product is CASSRGLAGVNEQFF. The chain combines TRBV7-2 with TRBJ2-1; 14 bases align to TRBD2. From germline, CDR1 is SGHTA and CDR2 FQGNSA. This CDR3 is built from 15 residues. The junction had 4 bases not matched to a gene; V was cut back by 5 bases and J by 7 bases. Using reference TRBV7-2 and TRBJ2-1 for the parts outside the CDR3, the full variable domain is GAGVSQSPSNKVTEKGKDVELRCDPISGHTALYWYRQSLGQGLEFLIYFQGNSAPDKSGLPSDRFSAERTGGSVSTLTIQRTQQEDSAVYLCASSRGLAGVNEQFFGPGTRLTVL.

In DNA form, the CDR3 reads TGTGCCAGCAGCGGGGAGGTCACTGAAGCTTTCTTT. Its translation is CASSGEVTEAFF. The chain uses TRBV12-3 or TRBV12-4 and TRBJ1-1, with unresolved D. Trimming left V 6 bases short and J 4 bases short, with 9 bases between. The CDR3 is made up of 12 amino acids.

At least ten counts were recorded for this clone. The J gene is TRBJ2-5, the V gene TRBV11-3; 7 bases line up with TRBD2. The CDR3 is made up of 17 amino acids. Trimming cost V 5 bases and J 1 base; bases outside gene matches: 13. Germline V gene lookup returns CDR1 SGHNT and CDR2 YENEEA. The CDR3 DNA is TGTGCCAGCAGCCAGCAGGGCGCGGGAGCCCTCCAAGAGACCCAGTACTTC. Protein product: CASSQQGAGALQETQYF.

The genes are TRBV6-1 and TRBJ2-7; no clear D. Germline loops: CDR1 MNHNS, CDR2 SASEGT. The CDR3 extends over 13 amino acids. V was cut by 0 bases and J by 4 bases, with 7 bases left in between. CDR3 in amino acids: CASSEARRYEQYF. CDR3 in DNA: TGTGCCAGCAGTGAAGCGCGACGGTACGAGCAGTACTTC.

The chain links TRBV19 to TRBJ2-7, with D unresolved. There are 16 residues in the CDR3. In germline, CDR1 is LNHDA, CDR2 SQIVND (reference sequence). The V end was cut by 3 bases, the J end by 1 base, with 16 bases between. The DNA for the CDR3 is TGTGCCAGTAGTATTTCGGCAGCTCAAGCTTCCTACGAGCAGTACTTC. Its protein is CASSISAAQASYEQYF.

The rearrangement links TRBV28 to TRBJ1-1; perhaps TRBD1 as D (6 bases). The CDR3 is made up of 15 amino acids. Germline lookup yields CDR1 MDHEN and CDR2 SYDVKM. Trimming took 4 bases from V and 6 from J, leaving 18 bases between them. The CDR3, as DNA: TGTGCCAGCAGTTCTTCCACTAGGGGGGGCGCTGAAGCTTTCTTT. Protein: CASSSSTRGGAEAFF.

The chain combines TRBV29-1 with TRBJ2-7; 12 nucleotides agree with TRBD1. With V trimmed by 4 bases and J by 5 bases, 3 bases remained unmatched. The length of the CDR3 is 13 residues. The germline CDR1 and CDR2 sequences are SQVTM and ANQGSEA. CDR3 region: CSVVGQGAHEQYF. The CDR3 nucleotides read TGCAGCGTTGTGGGACAGGGGGCTCACGAGCAGTACTTC.

The J gene is TRBJ2-5, the V gene TRBV7-3, with TRBD2 matching over 9 bases. Germline V gene lookup returns CDR1 SGHTA and CDR2 FQGTGA. The CDR3 is 14 amino acids. Trimming took 4 bases from V and 5 from J; bases not matched to a gene: 5. Here the CDR3 DNA reads TGTGCCAGCAGCTCAGGGGGACTAGCTGAGACCCAGTACTTC. Translated: CASSSGGLAETQYF.

Ten or more counts support this clone. The CDR3 nucleotides are TGTGCCAGCAGCTCAAGAGATGTGAACACTGAAGCTTTCTTT. Encoded protein: CASSSRDVNTEAFF. The chain joins TRBV7-9 to TRBJ1-1, with D unresolved. With 4 bases removed from V and 0 bases from J, the gap between germline ends came to 9 bases. The CDR3 sequence is 14 residues long. CDR1 is SEHNR, CDR2 FQNEAQ, per germline (reference sequence).

This clone was seen repeatedly, ten times or more. The V and J genes are TRBV27 and TRBJ2-7; D is perhaps TRBD1 (6 bases). Germline V gene sequence: CDR1 MNHEY, CDR2 SMNVEV (reference sequence). This CDR3 spans 14 amino acids. Trimming shortened V by 6 bases and J by 3 bases, and 15 bases separated the two germline ends. The CDR3 loop is CASRRPTGSYEQYF. In DNA, the CDR3 is TGTGCCAGCAGGCGACCCACAGGGAGCTACGAGCAGTACTTC.

This chain joins TRBV14 and TRBJ1-1; no clear D gene. Germline CDR1 reads SGHDN; CDR2 reads FVKESK. Trimming took 3 bases from V and 1 from J, leaving 15 bases between them. This CDR3 region has 16 residues. The CDR3 region is CASSHPLPGKNTEAFF. For the CDR3, the DNA is TGTGCCAGCAGCCACCCCCTTCCGGGGAAGAACACTGAAGCTTTCTTT.

The chain recombines TRBV4-3 with TRBJ1-5, with D uncertain. The CDR3 runs 15 residues. In germline, CDR1 is LGHNA, CDR2 YSLEER. The V and J ends lost 2 bases and 4 bases respectively, with 12 bases between them. CDR3 DNA sequence: TGCGCCAGCAGCCAATTTCTGGGGTCAAATCAGCCCCAGCATTTT. Amino acid sequence: CASSQFLGSNQPQHF.

The J gene is TRBJ2-2, the V gene TRBV19, with TRBD1 matching 10 bases. From germline, CDR1 is LNHDA and CDR2 SQIVND (reference sequence). The CDR3 contains 15 residues. The V gene end was trimmed by 6 bases and the J gene end by 7 bases; junction bases not matched to a gene: 8. The CDR3 nucleotides are TGTGCCAGTAGCCCGGGACAGGGGAAATACGGGGAGCTGTTTTTT. This encodes CASSPGQGKYGELFF.